The next 22 T cell receptor beta chains were all read from a single sample in a study of blood T cell repertoires in COVID-19. Measured with immunoSEQ multiplex PCR; TCRdb has only the in-frame clones, and not every one. The sample holds some 160,000 clones, just under 85% seen once. Sequenced material: peripheral blood. These receptors were obtained from an elderly woman with COVID-19, enrolled during active disease.

This sequence joins TRBV7-9 and TRBJ2-1; the D gene is possibly TRBD2 (5 bases). Germline CDR1 is SEHNR and CDR2 is FQNEAQ (reference sequence). The CDR3 is 13 amino acids. The V and J ends lost 2 bases and 8 bases respectively, with 10 bases between them. The CDR3 sequence: CASSLQPSHEQFF. The CDR3 bases are TGTGCCAGCAGCTTACAACCTAGCCATGAGCAGTTCTTC.

This clone was seen once. The rearrangement uses TRBV28 and TRBJ1-2; the match to TRBD1 covers 7 bases. The germline gives CDR1 MDHEN, CDR2 SYDVKM. The CDR3 has 15 residues. Unmatched junction bases numbered 7, after V lost 5 bases and J lost 1 base. CDR3: CASSVRTGLNYGYTF. In DNA, the CDR3 is TGTGCCAGCAGTGTGAGGACAGGACTTAACTATGGCTACACCTTC.

This clone came up a few times. The CDR3 bases are TGCAGCGTTTCACTGGGGCTAGGAACTGGGGAGACCCAGTACTTC. Translation: CSVSLGLGTGETQYF. This chain connects TRBV29-1 to TRBJ2-5; D is possibly TRBD1 (5 bases). V was trimmed by 5 bases and J by 5 bases, leaving 21 bases between them. This CDR3 has 15 residues. The germline CDR1 and CDR2 sequences are SQVTM and ANQGSEA.

The sample holds one count of this clone. The chain couples TRBV19 to TRBJ1-6; perhaps TRBD1 as D (6 bases). The length of the CDR3 is 18 residues. Trimming left V 5 bases short and J 2 bases short, with 19 bases between. Germline CDR1 and CDR2: LNHDA and SQIVND (reference sequence). The CDR3 protein is CASSVITGTSTYNSPLHF. For the CDR3, the DNA is TGTGCCAGTAGTGTAATTACCGGGACATCTACCTATAATTCACCCCTCCACTTT.

The rearrangement uses TRBV3-1 (or the pseudogene TRBV3-2) and TRBJ2-1; 8 nucleotides match TRBD1. The CDR3 loop spans 16 amino acids. Unmatched junction bases numbered 5, after V lost 4 bases and J lost 0 bases. Germline lookup yields CDR1 LGHDT and CDR2 YNNKEL (reference sequence). CDR3 DNA: TGTGCCAGCAGCCCTTGGACAGGGAGCTCCTACAATGAGCAGTTCTTC. Protein: CASSPWTGSSYNEQFF.

The J gene is TRBJ2-5, the V gene TRBV19, with D uncertain. Trimming removed 6 bases at V and 7 bases at J, with 15 bases between. Looked up from germline, CDR1 is LNHDA and CDR2 is SQIVND (reference sequence). This CDR3 comprises 13 residues. As DNA, the CDR3 is TGTGCCAGTAGCTCGGGTCAGACTGGGACCCAGTACTTC. It specifies CASSSGQTGTQYF.

The CDR3 is CASSLPPLAGGPDEQFF. The CDR3 nucleotides are TGTGCCAGCAGTTTACCCCCACTAGCGGGAGGGCCGGATGAGCAGTTCTTC. The gene calls are TRBV28 and TRBJ2-1; 13 bases are shared with TRBD2. V lost 2 bases to trimming and J lost 8 bases; unmatched junction nucleotides: 9. Germline lookup yields CDR1 MDHEN and CDR2 SYDVKM. The CDR3 length is 17 residues.

V and J are TRBV5-1 and TRBJ1-1, with D perhaps TRBD1 (6 bases). CDR1 and CDR2 (germline): SGHRS, YFSETQ. The length of the CDR3 is 15 residues. Trimming pared 2 bases from V and 3 bases from J, leaving 14 bases between. The DNA for the CDR3 is TGCGCCAGCAGCTTACAGGGAGTGGGACACACTGAAGCTTTCTTT. As protein: CASSLQGVGHTEAFF.

V and J are TRBV5-6 and TRBJ1-4; maybe TRBD1 (6 bases). V lost 0 bases to trimming and J lost 13 bases, with 25 bases between them. Germline-derived CDR1 and CDR2 are SGHDT and YYEEEE. The CDR3 is 17 residues long. CDR3 in amino acids: CASSLGPPRDTRGGLFF. For the CDR3, the DNA is TGTGCCAGCAGCTTGGGCCCCCCCCGGGACACCCGAGGAGGACTGTTTTTT.

The V call is TRBV2, the J call TRBJ1-5; possibly TRBD1 for D (5 bases). The V gene lost 4 bases and the J gene lost 11 bases, with 15 bases spanning the gap. Germline CDR1 and CDR2: SNHLY and FYNNEI. CDR3 length equals 13 residues. The CDR3 DNA sequence: TGTGCCAGCAGTGTCGGGGCCGGCGGGGCCCAGCATTTT. Encoded protein: CASSVGAGGAQHF.

The rearrangement uses TRBV5-4 and TRBJ1-2; tentatively, D is TRBD1 (5 bases). Germline CDR1 reads SGHNT; CDR2 reads YYREEE (reference sequence). CDR3 size: 13 residues. The V and J ends lost 4 bases and 2 bases respectively, with 9 bases between them. For the CDR3, the DNA is TGTGCCAGCAGCCAACGACAGAACTATGGCTACACCTTC. Translated: CASSQRQNYGYTF.

The J gene is TRBJ1-2, the V gene TRBV10-1; D possibly corresponds to TRBD1 (6 bases). Germline V CDR1 and CDR2: WNHNN, SYGVQD (reference sequence). Deletions cut 2 bases from V and 6 bases from J, with 10 bases between. This CDR3 region has 13 residues. CDR3 DNA: TGCGCCAGCAGTGAGAGTGCAGGGGATGGCTACACCTTC. It yields the protein CASSESAGDGYTF.

A single count supports this clone. The chain employs TRBV25-1 and TRBJ1-1; TRBD1 might be the D (5 bases). The CDR3 spans 14 residues. V was cut by 8 bases and J by 7 bases, with 20 bases left in between. The germline V gene encodes CDR1 MGHDK and CDR2 SYGVNS. CDR3: CASVQAGGPFEAFF. In DNA form, the CDR3 reads TGTGCCAGCGTCCAGGCCGGGGGTCCATTTGAAGCTTTCTTT.

The rearrangement links TRBV5-1 to TRBJ2-7; 9 nucleotides agree with TRBD1. The CDR3 length is 15 residues. The J segment lost 2 bases and the V segment lost 3 bases, leaving 6 bases of the junction unmatched. CDR1 is SGHRS and CDR2 is YFSETQ in the germline V gene. Written as DNA, the CDR3 is TGCGCCAGCAGCTCGGGACAGGGTAGGGCCTACGAGCAGTACTTC. As protein: CASSSGQGRAYEQYF.

This chain connects TRBV5-1 to TRBJ1-6; D is undetermined. Trimming took off 2 bases at V and 14 bases at J, with 11 bases between the two ends. Germline V gives CDR1 SGHRS, CDR2 YFSETQ. The CDR3 extends over 12 amino acids. The chain's CDR3 is CASSFEGTTLHF. Here the CDR3 DNA reads TGCGCCAGCAGCTTTGAGGGAACGACCCTCCACTTT.

The chain combines TRBV29-1 with TRBJ2-7; 9 bases line up with TRBD2. Trimming took 2 bases from V and 2 from J; bases not matched to a gene: 1. There are 13 residues in the CDR3. Looked up from germline, CDR1 is SQVTM and CDR2 is ANQGSEA. The CDR3 reads CSVEIAGAYEQYF. The CDR3 bases are TGCAGCGTTGAAATAGCGGGGGCCTACGAGCAGTACTTC.

V gene TRBV6-5 combines with J gene TRBJ1-6, with D tentatively TRBD1 (5 bases). CDR1 is MNHEY and CDR2 is SVGAGI in the germline V gene. Trimming cost V 2 bases and J 10 bases, with 15 bases left between them. This CDR3 has 15 amino acids. This CDR3 is CASSYTQGGASPLHF. The CDR3 DNA follows: TGTGCCAGCAGTTACACCCAGGGCGGGGCCTCACCCCTCCACTTT.

The genes are TRBV18 and TRBJ2-5; D may be TRBD1 (5 bases). This CDR3 contains 15 residues. Germline values: CDR1 KGHSH, CDR2 LQKENI. V lost 1 base and J lost 5, with 14 bases in between. CDR3 DNA: TGTGCCAGCTCACCACTTTATGTGGGGCGTGAGACCCAGTACTTC. It is translated as CASSPLYVGRETQYF.

The chain employs TRBV9 and TRBJ2-3; D possibly corresponds to TRBD1 (6 bases). The CDR3 consists of 15 residues. Trimming stripped 4 bases from V and 1 base from J, with 13 bases between. The V gene's germline CDR1 is SGDLS and CDR2 YYNGEE. The CDR3 DNA follows: TGTGCCAGCAGCTTGGGCAGGGGAGGCACAGATACGCAGTATTTT. Translating it yields CASSLGRGGTDTQYF.

J is TRBJ2-5 and V is TRBV5-1; the match to TRBD2 covers 14 bases. CDR1 is SGHRS, CDR2 YFSETQ, per germline. The CDR3 runs 18 residues. The J segment lost 5 bases and the V segment lost 0 bases, leaving 9 bases of the junction unmatched. CDR3 sequence: CASSLAGGLAGGAETQYF. The DNA of the CDR3 is TGCGCCAGCAGCTTGGCGGGTGGACTAGCGGGGGGCGCGGAGACCCAGTACTTC.

The J gene is TRBJ2-7, the V gene TRBV20-1; the D gene is possibly TRBD2 (6 bases). CDR1 and CDR2 from the germline V gene are DFQATT and SNEGSKA (reference sequence). V was shortened by 3 bases and J by 5 bases, with 8 bases between the two germline ends. The CDR3 is 11 residues long. CDR3 bases: TGCAGTGCTAGTACTAGCCACGAGCAGTACTTC. As protein: CSASTSHEQYF.

This clone showed up just once. The chain is built from TRBV6-5 and TRBJ2-2, with D maybe TRBD2 (5 bases). CDR3 size: 16 residues. Germline lookup yields CDR1 MNHEY and CDR2 SVGAGI. The V end was cut by 2 bases, the J end by 0 bases, with 10 bases between. CDR3 DNA sequence: TGTGCCAGCAGTTACGACGGGGATTCGAACACCGGGGAGCTGTTTTTT. Translated: CASSYDGDSNTGELFF.